The 20 T cell receptor beta chains given below trace back to one sample, sequenced in a study of human T cells and chemical hapten exposure. Time point described: patch test 2, 6 weeks after DPC sensitization. Treatment specified: therapeutic diphenylcyclopropenone sensitization with weekly scalp DPC. TCRdb analysed the RACE reads with MiXCR anew, one entry per CDR3 protein. The sample lists fewer than 150,000 distinct CDR3 sequences; roughly 10% were seen once. The sample here was whole blood, taken in connection with sensitization to the hapten diphenylcyclopropenone (DPC). These receptor sequences come from a woman between 50 and 59 years old with alopecia areata. Some clones in this sample may be carry-over from other donors' samples.

This clonotype was counted only a few times. This chain joins TRBV27 and TRBJ2-5, with 8 bases aligning to TRBD2. The J segment lost 5 bases and the V segment lost 2 bases, leaving 4 bases of the junction unmatched. This CDR3 has 14 residues. Germline V gene sequence: CDR1 MNHEY, CDR2 SMNVEV (reference sequence). The CDR3 DNA reads as TGTGCCAGCAGTTTACGGGGACTAGGGGAGACCCAGTACTTC. Encoded protein: CASSLRGLGETQYF.

This sequence joins TRBV18 and TRBJ2-3; D may match TRBD1 or TRBD2 (5 bases each). This CDR3 spans 15 amino acids. V lost 3 bases and J lost 5, with 15 bases in between. Germline CDR1 is KGHSH and CDR2 is LQKENI. The CDR3 coding sequence is TGTGCCAGCTCACCCGACCGGGGCGCCGTAGATACGCAGTATTTT. Its protein product is CASSPDRGAVDTQYF.

This clonotype was detected only a few times. This sequence joins TRBV7-2 and TRBJ2-1; D may correspond to TRBD1 or TRBD2 (5 bases each). Looked up from germline, CDR1 is SGHTA and CDR2 is FQGNSA. This CDR3 contains 15 residues. V gave up 6 bases and J gave up 6 bases, with 18 bases separating them. The CDR3 spells CASRPPGRSINEQFF. CDR3 DNA: TGTGCCAGCAGGCCACCGGGGCGCTCCATCAATGAGCAGTTCTTC.

This clonotype was seen only a few times. The chain is built from TRBV28 and TRBJ2-3, with D tentatively TRBD1 (5 bases). Deletions cut 9 bases from V and 3 bases from J, with 19 bases between. CDR3 length: 15 residues. CDR1 and CDR2 from the germline V gene are MDHEN and SYDVKM. CDR3 amino acids: CASREQGVVTDTQYF. For the CDR3, the DNA is TGTGCCAGTCGAGAGCAGGGCGTGGTTACAGATACGCAGTATTTT.

The chain links TRBV28 to TRBJ2-2; 8 positions agree with TRBD1. Germline V gives CDR1 MDHEN, CDR2 SYDVKM. V was pared by 6 bases and J by 3 bases, with 9 bases of the junction left unmatched. This CDR3 spans 16 amino acids. CDR3 nucleotides: TGTGCCAGCAGCACCCCCACGACAGGGGACACCGGGGAGCTGTTTTTT. Translating gives CASSTPTTGDTGELFF. The full variable domain, rest sourced from reference TRBV28 and TRBJ2-2, is DVKVTQSSRYLVKRTGEKVFLECVQDMDHENMFWYRQDPGLGLRLIYFSYDVKMKEKGDIPEGYSVSREKKERFSLILESASTNQTSMYLCASSTPTTGDTGELFFGEGSRLTVL.

The chain combines TRBV11-3 with TRBJ2-1; 11 bases are shared with TRBD2. V shed 4 bases, J shed 8 bases, and the junction held 7 bases outside the gene matches. This CDR3 spans 15 amino acids. CDR1 SGHNT and CDR2 YENEEA come from the germline V gene. The CDR3 sequence is CASSSVAGGPDEQFF. DNA of the CDR3: TGTGCCAGCAGCTCGGTAGCGGGAGGGCCGGATGAGCAGTTCTTC.

This sequence joins TRBV20-1 and TRBJ1-5; 8 positions match TRBD1. Unmatched junction bases numbered 8, after V lost 0 bases and J lost 7 bases. The CDR3 is 15 residues long. Looked up from germline, CDR1 is DFQATT and CDR2 is SNEGSKA (reference sequence). DNA for the CDR3: TGCAGTGCTAGAGATCCCGGCAGGGGGCTACAGCCCCAGCATTTT. Translating it yields CSARDPGRGLQPQHF.

This chain joins TRBV2 and TRBJ2-1, with 7 bases that match TRBD2. Germline loops: CDR1 SNHLY, CDR2 FYNNEI. Losses at the gene ends were 8 bases for V and 0 bases for J; bases not matched to a gene: 10. The CDR3 length is 16 residues. Written as DNA, the CDR3 is TGTGCCAGCCCTCGGCTACTAGCGAGCTCCTACAATGAGCAGTTCTTC. It translates to CASPRLLASSYNEQFF.

This clonotype was detected ten times or more. The rearrangement uses TRBV20-1 and TRBJ2-1, with 12 bases fitting TRBD2. Germline V gives CDR1 DFQATT, CDR2 SNEGSKA (reference sequence). J was trimmed by 4 bases and V by 5 bases; bases with no gene match: 9. CDR3 length: 16 amino acids. Here the CDR3 DNA reads TGCAGTGCTCGAAGTCTAGCGGGAGGGCCTTACAATGAGCAGTTCTTC. This gives the protein CSARSLAGGPYNEQFF.

CDR3 nucleotides: TGCGCCAGCAGTGAATCTAGCGGGAGAAACGAGCAGTACTTC. This encodes CASSESSGRNEQYF. The chain has TRBV10-1 and TRBJ2-7; 10 nucleotides align to TRBD2. Germline CDR1 and CDR2: WNHNN and SYGVQD (reference sequence). The V gene end was trimmed by 3 bases and the J gene end by 5 bases; junction bases not matched to a gene: 4. The CDR3 is 14 amino acids.

This clonotype occurred many times. J is TRBJ2-1 and V is TRBV11-2; the match to TRBD2 covers 9 bases. The V and J ends lost 5 bases and 4 bases, in that order; junction bases with no gene match: 9. In germline, CDR1 is SGHAT, CDR2 FQNNGV. This CDR3 region has 16 residues. CDR3 DNA: TGTGCCAGCAGCACTCTGACTAGCGGAGGATACAATGAGCAGTTCTTC. It yields the protein CASSTLTSGGYNEQFF.

This clonotype was recorded many times. V usage is TRBV2 and J usage is TRBJ1-5; unclear D gene. Germline V gene data show CDR1 as SNHLY and CDR2 as FYNNEI. Trimming stripped 6 bases from V and 2 bases from J, with 17 bases between. This CDR3 has 16 residues. DNA of the CDR3: TGTGCCAGCAGCCTTTCAGCGATTTGGCGCAATCAGCCCCAGCATTTT. Encoded protein: CASSLSAIWRNQPQHF.

The table lists this clonotype with a few counts. The V call is TRBV3-1, the J call TRBJ1-1, with D possibly matching TRBD1 (6 bases). There are 15 residues in the CDR3. V dropped 3 bases and J dropped 1 base, with 12 bases sitting between them. Per the germline V gene, CDR1 is LGHDT and CDR2 is YNNKEL (reference sequence). CDR3 protein: CASSHSDRANTEAFF. The CDR3, as DNA: TGTGCCAGCAGCCACTCGGACAGAGCGAACACTGAAGCTTTCTTT.

This clonotype has a handful of counts. The chain carries TRBV27 and TRBJ2-1; 9 bases align to TRBD2. The V segment lost 1 base and the J segment 8 bases; nucleotides outside the gene matches: 6. Germline CDR1 MNHEY, CDR2 SMNVEV (reference sequence). This CDR3 comprises 15 residues. DNA for the CDR3: TGTGCCAGCAGTTTATTTCTAGCGGGAACGGATGAGCAGTTCTTC. It is translated as CASSLFLAGTDEQFF.

This clonotype was observed a handful of times. The chain carries TRBV12-3 or TRBV12-4 and TRBJ2-7; D gene uncertain. CDR3 length: 12 residues. The ends were cut back, 4 bases at V and 7 bases at J, with 11 bases in the middle. In DNA form, the CDR3 reads TGTGCCAGCAGTTCCTCGCAAGGGGAGCAGTACTTC. Protein sequence: CASSSSQGEQYF.

This clonotype occurred a few times. The genes are TRBV9 and TRBJ2-7; TRBD2 matches 10 bases. Germline V gene sequence: CDR1 SGDLS, CDR2 YYNGEE. The J segment lost 1 base and the V segment lost 0 bases, leaving 4 bases of the junction unmatched. The CDR3 has 16 amino acids. Here the CDR3 reads CASSVGEGLASYEQYF. For the CDR3, the DNA is TGTGCCAGCAGCGTAGGGGAGGGACTAGCGTCCTACGAGCAGTACTTC.

The CDR3 is CSHRRGNEQFF. In DNA form, the CDR3 reads TGCAGCCATCGGAGGGGTAATGAGCAGTTCTTC. The J gene is TRBJ2-1, the V gene TRBV29-1, with a weak D call TRBD2 (6 bases). The germline CDR1 and CDR2 sequences are SQVTM and ANQGSEA. V was cut by 8 bases and J by 7 bases, with 12 bases left in between. This CDR3 is built from 11 residues.

This clonotype was counted a few times. The rearrangement uses TRBV2 and TRBJ2-3; a possible D gene is TRBD2 (5 bases). The CDR3 length is 13 residues. The V end lost 8 bases, the J end lost 2 bases, and 11 bases lay between the germline ends. CDR1 and CDR2 from the germline V gene are SNHLY and FYNNEI. CDR3 in amino acids: CASLGVVTDTQYF. The DNA for the CDR3 is TGTGCCAGCTTGGGAGTCGTCACAGATACGCAGTATTTT.

This clonotype occurred a few times. The chain is built from TRBV2 and TRBJ1-1; D gene ambiguous. This CDR3 region has 13 residues. Germline CDR1 and CDR2: SNHLY and FYNNEI. V lost 6 bases and J lost 11, with 19 bases in between. The CDR3, as DNA: TGTGCCAGCAGCGTGGACCAGGCCAAAAGGGCTTTCTTT. The encoded protein is CASSVDQAKRAFF.

There are a few counts of this clonotype. The chain is built from TRBV6-5 and TRBJ1-2, with D unresolved. Germline CDR1 and CDR2: MNHEY and SVGAGI. The length of the CDR3 is 13 residues. V shed 0 bases and J shed 4 bases, with 6 bases lying between them. CDR3 nucleotides: TGTGCCAGCAGTTACTCTGGGGTCTATGGCTACACCTTC. Its protein product is CASSYSGVYGYTF.